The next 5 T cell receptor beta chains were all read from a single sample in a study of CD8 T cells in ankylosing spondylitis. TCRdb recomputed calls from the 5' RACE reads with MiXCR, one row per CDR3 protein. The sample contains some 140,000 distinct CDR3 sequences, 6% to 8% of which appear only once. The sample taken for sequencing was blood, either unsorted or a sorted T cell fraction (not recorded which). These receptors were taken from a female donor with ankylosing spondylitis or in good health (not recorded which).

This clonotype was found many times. As DNA, the CDR3 is TGTGCCAGCAGCTTAGGGACTAGCGGGTTCAATGAGCAGTTCTTC. This sequence encodes CASSLGTSGFNEQFF. This chain uses TRBV5-8 with TRBJ2-1; 12 bases agree with TRBD2. The CDR3 runs 15 residues. The ends lost 2 bases at V and 6 bases at J; junction bases unmatched: 3. Germline CDR1 reads SGHTS; CDR2 reads YDEGEE.

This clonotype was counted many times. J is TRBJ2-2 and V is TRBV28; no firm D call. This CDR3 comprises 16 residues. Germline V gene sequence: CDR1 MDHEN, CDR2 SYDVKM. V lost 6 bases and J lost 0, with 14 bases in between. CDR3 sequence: CASSDGRRANTGELFF. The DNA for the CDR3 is TGTGCCAGCAGCGACGGACGGCGAGCGAACACCGGGGAGCTGTTTTTT.

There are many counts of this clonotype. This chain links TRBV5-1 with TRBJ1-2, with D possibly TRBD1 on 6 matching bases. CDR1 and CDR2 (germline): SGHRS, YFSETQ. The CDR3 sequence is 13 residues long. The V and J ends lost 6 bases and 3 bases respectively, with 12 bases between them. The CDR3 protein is CASTDRQDYGYTF. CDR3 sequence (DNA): TGCGCCAGCACCGACCGACAGGACTATGGCTACACCTTC.

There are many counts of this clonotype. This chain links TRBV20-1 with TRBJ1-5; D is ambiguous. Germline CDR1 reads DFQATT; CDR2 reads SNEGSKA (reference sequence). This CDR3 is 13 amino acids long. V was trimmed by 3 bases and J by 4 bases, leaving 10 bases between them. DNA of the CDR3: TGCAGTGCTAGTAGTGACGGGAATCAGCCCCAGCATTTT. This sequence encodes CSASSDGNQPQHF.

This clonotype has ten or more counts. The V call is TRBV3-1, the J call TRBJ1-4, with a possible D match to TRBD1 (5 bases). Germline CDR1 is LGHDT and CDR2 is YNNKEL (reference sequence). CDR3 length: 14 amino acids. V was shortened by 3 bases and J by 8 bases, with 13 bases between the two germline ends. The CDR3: CASSQGDSREKLFF. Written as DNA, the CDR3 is TGTGCCAGCAGCCAGGGGGACTCAAGAGAAAAACTGTTTTTT.